Below are 21 T cell receptor beta chains sequenced from a single sample in a study of T cells after yellow fever vaccination. TCRdb analysed the 5' RACE reads with MiXCR anew, one entry per CDR3 protein. The repertoire holds about 250,000 distinct CDR3 sequences, with approximately 3.6% as singletons. The input for sequencing was PBMCs, taken 15 days after the yellow fever booster vaccination. These receptors were taken from a man between 18 and 35 years old who received the YFV17D yellow fever vaccine.

This clonotype was recorded at least ten times. The chain uses TRBV2 and TRBJ1-1; 9 nucleotides align to TRBD1. Germline V lookup: CDR1 SNHLY, CDR2 FYNNEI. The CDR3 has 14 residues. Trimming cost V 4 bases and J 5 bases; bases outside gene matches: 5. The CDR3 DNA reads as TGTGCCAGCAGTGGATCGACAGGGGGGACTGAAGCTTTCTTT. Translation gives CASSGSTGGTEAFF.

This clonotype was counted at least ten times. The CDR3 loop is CASSLRNSQPQHF. The DNA for the CDR3 is TGTGCCAGCAGTTTGCGCAACTCTCAGCCCCAGCATTTT. J is TRBJ1-5 and V is TRBV12-3 or TRBV12-4; D ambiguous. This CDR3 has 13 residues. V gave up 3 bases and J gave up 6 bases, with 9 bases separating them.

This clonotype was seen repeatedly, ten times or more. This chain joins TRBV7-2 and TRBJ1-4, with D possibly being TRBD1 (5 bases). Germline V gives CDR1 SGHTA, CDR2 FQGNSA. Trimming cost V 2 bases and J 8 bases, with 12 bases left between them. The CDR3 length is 14 residues. This chain's CDR3 is CASSLIWGEEKLFF. The CDR3 DNA reads as TGTGCCAGCAGCTTAATCTGGGGGGAGGAAAAACTGTTTTTT. Full variable domain (rest looked up from reference TRBV7-2 and TRBJ1-4): GAGVSQSPSNKVTEKGKDVELRCDPISGHTALYWYRQSLGQGLEFLIYFQGNSAPDKSGLPSDRFSAERTGGSVSTLTIQRTQQEDSAVYLCASSLIWGEEKLFFGSGTQLSVL.

In this sample, this clonotype turned up many times. This chain connects TRBV9 to TRBJ1-1, with D possibly matching TRBD1 (6 bases). Germline V gives CDR1 SGDLS, CDR2 YYNGEE. Trimming removed 0 bases from V and 5 bases from J, with 14 bases in between. The CDR3 contains 15 residues. The CDR3 here is CASSVVPGGFTEAFF. The DNA for the CDR3 is TGTGCCAGCAGCGTAGTACCGGGGGGCTTTACTGAAGCTTTCTTT.

This clonotype was seen ten or more times. V is TRBV12-5 and J is TRBJ2-5, with D perhaps TRBD1 or TRBD2 (6 bases each). The CDR3 totals 14 residues. Germline values: CDR1 LGHNT, CDR2 FRNRAP. The V and J ends lost 1 base and 7 bases respectively, with 13 bases between them. CDR3: CASGLAGAPRTQYF. CDR3 in DNA: TGTGCTAGTGGTTTGGCGGGGGCCCCTCGGACCCAGTACTTC.

This clonotype occurred many times. V gene TRBV25-1 combines with J gene TRBJ1-4, with 11 bases matching TRBD1. V lost 3 bases, J lost 3 bases, and 3 bases stayed unmatched. Germline values: CDR1 MGHDK, CDR2 SYGVNS. The CDR3 is 16 amino acids. CDR3: CASSDPGQGANEKLFF. The CDR3 DNA is TGTGCCAGCAGTGATCCGGGACAGGGGGCTAATGAAAAACTGTTTTTT.

This clonotype was seen a handful of times. The CDR3 here is CASSFGLAGGVEQFF. The CDR3 DNA sequence: TGTGCCAGCAGTTTCGGACTAGCGGGGGGAGTTGAGCAGTTCTTC. The chain carries TRBV6-5 and TRBJ2-1; TRBD2 matches at 14 bases. In germline, CDR1 is MNHEY, CDR2 SVGAGI. V shed 4 bases, J shed 9 bases, and the junction held 5 bases outside the gene matches. This CDR3 is built from 15 residues.

At least ten counts were recorded for this clonotype. V and J are TRBV5-6 and TRBJ1-6, with D uncertain. CDR1 and CDR2 from the germline V gene are SGHDT and YYEEEE. This CDR3 contains 16 residues. V was pared by 1 base and J by 5 bases, with 13 bases between. The CDR3 DNA is TGTGCCAGCAGCTTGTGGGTCGGGCAGAATAATTCACCCCTCCACTTT. Its translation: CASSLWVGQNNSPLHF.

This clonotype was seen ten or more times. V is TRBV7-9 and J is TRBJ2-3; D unresolved. With 2 bases removed from V and 1 base from J, the gap between germline ends came to 13 bases. The CDR3 covers 16 residues. CDR1 is SEHNR, CDR2 FQNEAQ, per germline (reference sequence). CDR3 in DNA: TGTGCCAGCAGCTTATTCGGAGACCGAGGCACAGATACGCAGTATTTT. It encodes CASSLFGDRGTDTQYF. The full variable domain, with the rest looked up from reference TRBV7-9 and TRBJ2-3, is DTGVSQNPRHKITKRGQNVTFRCDPISEHNRLYWYRQTLGQGPEFLTYFQNEAQLEKSRLLSDRFSAERPKGSFSTLEIQRTEQGDSAMYLCASSLFGDRGTDTQYFGPGTRLTVL.

There are many counts of this clonotype. This chain links TRBV5-1 with TRBJ1-4; 7 nucleotides match TRBD1. J gave up 10 bases and V 0 bases, and 9 bases lay outside the gene matches. The CDR3 totals 15 residues. Germline lookup yields CDR1 SGHRS and CDR2 YFSETQ. The chain's CDR3 is CASSLAYDRVRKLFF. The CDR3 DNA reads as TGCGCCAGCAGCTTGGCTTACGACAGGGTGAGAAAACTGTTTTTT.

This clonotype has a count of ten or more. CDR3 residues: CSARRLGGVINEQFF. CDR3 nucleotides: TGCAGTGCTAGACGGCTGGGGGGAGTAATAAATGAGCAGTTCTTC. V and J are TRBV20-1 and TRBJ2-1, with TRBD2 as a possible D gene (6 bases). V lost 2 bases and J 7 bases, leaving 18 bases between the germline ends. Germline assignment: CDR1 DFQATT and CDR2 SNEGSKA (reference sequence). This CDR3 has 15 amino acids.

This clonotype has only a few counts. V and J are TRBV7-2 and TRBJ1-1, with D possibly matching TRBD1 (5 bases). Per the germline V gene, CDR1 is SGHTA and CDR2 is FQGNSA. The V end lost 5 bases, the J end lost 10 bases, and 17 bases lay between the germline ends. This CDR3 spans 13 amino acids. Here the CDR3 DNA reads TGTGCCAGCAGCCCATCCCAGGGAGGGTTAGCTTTCTTT. Its protein product is CASSPSQGGLAFF.

This clonotype was picked up many times. The chain is built from TRBV7-2 and TRBJ1-2; D perhaps matches TRBD1 (6 bases). Germline CDR1 is SGHTA and CDR2 is FQGNSA. V lost 5 bases and J lost 6, with 16 bases in between. There are 14 residues in the CDR3. This chain's CDR3 is CASSRERGSDGYTF. CDR3 coding DNA: TGTGCCAGCAGCCGAGAAAGGGGGTCGGATGGCTACACCTTC.

This clonotype was observed many times. The chain employs TRBV15 and TRBJ1-2; D not certain. Trimming took off 0 bases at V and 4 bases at J, with 6 bases between the two ends. CDR3 length: 13 amino acids. Germline V CDR1 and CDR2: LNHNV, YYDKDF (reference sequence). Here the CDR3 DNA reads TGTGCCACCAGCAGAGATTTAGGCTATGGCTACACCTTC. Translating gives CATSRDLGYGYTF.

This clonotype was found many times. This chain joins TRBV20-1 and TRBJ2-5, with 11 bases fitting TRBD2. This CDR3 is 17 amino acids long. The V and J ends lost 2 bases and 3 bases, in that order; junction bases with no gene match: 11. From germline, CDR1 is DFQATT and CDR2 SNEGSKA (reference sequence). The chain's CDR3 is CSARPPTSGGTEETQYF. The CDR3 nucleotides read TGCAGTGCTAGACCACCCACTAGCGGGGGAACGGAAGAGACCCAGTACTTC.

This clonotype was picked up many times. The genes are TRBV11-2 and TRBJ2-2; 14 nucleotides line up with TRBD2. This CDR3 is built from 16 residues. The ends lost 6 bases at V and 4 bases at J; junction bases unmatched: 4. Germline CDR1 is SGHAT and CDR2 is FQNNGV. The CDR3 DNA reads as TGTGCCAGCAGACGTGGGACTAGCGGGGGCACCGGGGAGCTGTTTTTT. This encodes CASRRGTSGGTGELFF.

This clonotype was picked up many times. In DNA form, the CDR3 reads TGCGCCAGCAGCCAAGATGACACACGGGGGGGCTCCGATACGCAGTATTTT. Its protein product is CASSQDDTRGGSDTQYF. The chain recombines TRBV4-3 with TRBJ2-3; 8 nucleotides line up with TRBD2. With 0 bases clipped from V and 6 bases from J, the junction kept 11 bases outside the gene matches. The CDR3 length is 17 residues. Per germline, CDR1 LGHNA and CDR2 YSLEER.

This clonotype was seen ten or more times. The genes are TRBV5-5 and TRBJ2-1; TRBD1 matches at 9 bases. V was clipped by 4 bases and J by 5 bases; unmatched bases: 10. Germline CDR1 reads SGHKS; CDR2 reads YYEKEE (reference sequence). This CDR3 spans 16 amino acids. CDR3 DNA: TGTGCCAGCAGCCGTGTGGGACAGGGATCCCACAATGAGCAGTTCTTC. Its protein product is CASSRVGQGSHNEQFF.

This clonotype has a count of ten or more. This chain joins TRBV5-1 and TRBJ1-2; D gene uncertain. Germline values: CDR1 SGHRS, CDR2 YFSETQ. The CDR3 is 14 amino acids. V was pared by 2 bases and J by 3 bases, with 11 bases between. CDR3 in amino acids: CASSFDWDYYGYTF. Here the CDR3 DNA reads TGCGCCAGCAGCTTTGACTGGGATTACTATGGCTACACCTTC. Full variable domain (missing parts from reference TRBV5-1 and TRBJ1-2): KAGVTQTPRYLIKTRGQQVTLSCSPISGHRSVSWYQQTPGQGLQFLFEYFSETQRNKGNFPGRFSGRQFSNSRSEMNVSTLELGDSALYLCASSFDWDYYGYTFGSGTRLTVV.

This clonotype was seen at least ten times. V gene TRBV20-1 combines with J gene TRBJ2-7; 11 bases line up with TRBD2. The CDR3 loop spans 18 amino acids. V lost 6 bases to trimming and J lost 0 bases; unmatched junction nucleotides: 16. Germline V gene lookup returns CDR1 DFQATT and CDR2 SNEGSKA (reference sequence). The CDR3 spells CSAIDALAGGWSSYEQYF. CDR3 nucleotides: TGCAGTGCCATAGATGCCCTAGCGGGGGGTTGGAGCTCCTACGAGCAGTACTTC.

This clonotype was found many times. The chain has TRBV12-3 or TRBV12-4 and TRBJ1-2; D call uncertain. Between the trimmed V and J ends, which lost 1 base and 4 bases, there was a span of 7 bases. The CDR3 loop spans 13 amino acids. In DNA form, the CDR3 reads TGTGCCAGCAGTTTAGAACAGAGCTATGGCTACACCTTC. Translation gives CASSLEQSYGYTF.